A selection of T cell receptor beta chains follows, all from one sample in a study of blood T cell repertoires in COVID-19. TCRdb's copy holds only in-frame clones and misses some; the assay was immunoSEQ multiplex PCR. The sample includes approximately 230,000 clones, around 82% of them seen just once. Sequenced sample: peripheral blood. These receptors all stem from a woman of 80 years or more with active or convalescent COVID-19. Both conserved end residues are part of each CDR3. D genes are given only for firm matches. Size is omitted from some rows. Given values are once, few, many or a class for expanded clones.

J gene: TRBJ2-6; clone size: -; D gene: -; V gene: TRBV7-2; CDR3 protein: CASSLGGPGANVLTF; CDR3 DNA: TGTGCCAGCAGCTTAGGGGGGCCTGGGGCCAACGTCCTGACTTTC
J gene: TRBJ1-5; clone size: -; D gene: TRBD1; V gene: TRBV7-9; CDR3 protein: CASSLPRTGGSNQPQHF; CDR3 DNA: TGTGCCAGCAGCTTACCCAGGACAGGGGGGAGCAATCAGCCCCAGCATTTT
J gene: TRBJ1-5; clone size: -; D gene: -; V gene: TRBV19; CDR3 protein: CATAGVGANQPQHF; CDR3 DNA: TGTGCCACGGCCGGAGTAGGGGCCAATCAGCCCCAGCATTTT
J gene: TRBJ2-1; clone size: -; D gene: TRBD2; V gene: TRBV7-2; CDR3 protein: CASSFSGRALNEQFF; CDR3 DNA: TGTGCCAGCAGCTTTAGCGGGAGGGCCCTAAATGAGCAGTTCTTC
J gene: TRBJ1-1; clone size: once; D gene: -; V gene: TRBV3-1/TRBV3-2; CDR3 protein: CASSPPVSGGEAFF; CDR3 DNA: TGTGCCAGCAGCCCCCCAGTTAGCGGCGGAGAAGCTTTCTTT
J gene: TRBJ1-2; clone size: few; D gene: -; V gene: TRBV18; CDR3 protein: CASSPPRPRRANGYTF; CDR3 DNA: TGTGCCAGCTCACCACCGAGGCCACGGAGGGCCAATGGCTACACCTTC
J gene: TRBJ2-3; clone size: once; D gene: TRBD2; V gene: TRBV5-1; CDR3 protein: CASSLLASGAADTQYF; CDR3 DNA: TGCGCCAGCAGCTTGCTAGCTAGCGGGGCGGCAGATACGCAGTATTTT
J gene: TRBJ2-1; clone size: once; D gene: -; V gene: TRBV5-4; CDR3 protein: CASSSFPKSGNEQFF; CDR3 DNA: TGTGCCAGCAGCTCGTTCCCGAAATCGGGTAATGAGCAGTTCTTC
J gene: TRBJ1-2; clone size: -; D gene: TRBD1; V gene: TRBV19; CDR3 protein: CASSLPTGSYGYTF; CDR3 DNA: TGTGCCAGTAGTCTTCCGACAGGGAGCTATGGCTACACCTTC
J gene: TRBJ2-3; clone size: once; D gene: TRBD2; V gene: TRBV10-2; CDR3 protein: CASSEPAGVSTDTQYF; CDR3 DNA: TGCGCCAGCAGTGAGCCAGCGGGGGTTAGCACAGATACGCAGTATTTT
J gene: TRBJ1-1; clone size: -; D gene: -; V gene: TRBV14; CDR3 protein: CASSQGSTTEAFF; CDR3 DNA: TGTGCCAGCAGCCAAGGGTCGACAACTGAAGCTTTCTTT
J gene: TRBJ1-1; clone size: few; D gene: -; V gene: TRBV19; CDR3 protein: CASRTTPANTEAFF; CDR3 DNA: TGTGCCAGTAGGACAACACCAGCGAACACTGAAGCTTTCTTT
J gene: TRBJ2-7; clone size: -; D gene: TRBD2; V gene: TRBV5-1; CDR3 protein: CASSRTSGSYEQYF; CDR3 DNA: TGCGCCAGCAGTCGGACTAGCGGCTCCTACGAGCAGTACTTC
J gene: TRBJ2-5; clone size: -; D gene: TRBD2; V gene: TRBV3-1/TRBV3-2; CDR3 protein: CASSLAGGPEETQYF; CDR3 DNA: TGTGCCAGCAGCCTAGCGGGGGGGCCGGAAGAGACCCAGTACTTC
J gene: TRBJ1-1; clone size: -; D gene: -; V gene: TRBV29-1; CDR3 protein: CSSRGGLNTEAFF; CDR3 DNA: TGCAGCTCCCGGGGGGGTCTGAACACTGAAGCTTTCTTT
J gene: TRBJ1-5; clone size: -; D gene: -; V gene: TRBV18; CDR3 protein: CASSPIGSEQPQHF; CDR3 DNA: TGTGCCAGCTCACCAATCGGGAGCGAACAGCCCCAGCATTTT
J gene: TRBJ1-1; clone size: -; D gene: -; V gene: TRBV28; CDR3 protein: CASSPSVRGNTEAFF; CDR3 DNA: TGTGCCAGCAGCCCATCCGTGCGCGGGAACACTGAAGCTTTCTTT
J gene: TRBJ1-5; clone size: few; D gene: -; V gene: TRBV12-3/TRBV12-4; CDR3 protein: CASSFSGPQPQHF; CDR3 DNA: TGTGCCAGCAGTTTTTCAGGGCCTCAGCCCCAGCATTTT
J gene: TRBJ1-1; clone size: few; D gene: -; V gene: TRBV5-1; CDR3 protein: CASSRLQGSTEAFF; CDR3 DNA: TGCGCCAGCAGTCGACTTCAAGGAAGCACTGAAGCTTTCTTT
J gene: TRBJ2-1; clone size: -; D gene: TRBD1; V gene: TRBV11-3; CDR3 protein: CASSPTGPGQGHNEQFF; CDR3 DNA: TGTGCCAGCAGCCCTACGGGCCCGGGACAGGGGCACAATGAGCAGTTCTTC
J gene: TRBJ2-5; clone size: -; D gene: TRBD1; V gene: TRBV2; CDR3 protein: CASCRDRQETQYF; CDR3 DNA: TGTGCCAGTTGTCGGGACAGGCAAGAGACCCAGTACTTC
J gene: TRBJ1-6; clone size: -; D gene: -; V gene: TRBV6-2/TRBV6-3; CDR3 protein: CASSVRGTYNSPLHF; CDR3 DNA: TGTGCCAGCAGTGTAAGGGGAACCTATAATTCACCCCTCCACTTT
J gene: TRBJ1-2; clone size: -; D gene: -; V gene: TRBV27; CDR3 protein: CASSLRTGVYGYTF; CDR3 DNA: TGTGCCAGCAGTTTGAGAACAGGTGTTTATGGCTACACCTTC
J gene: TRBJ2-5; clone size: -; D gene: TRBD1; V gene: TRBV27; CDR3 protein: CASNQGPPGTGREETQYF; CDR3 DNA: TGTGCCAGCAACCAAGGGCCCCCCGGGACAGGGCGTGAGGAGACCCAGTACTTC
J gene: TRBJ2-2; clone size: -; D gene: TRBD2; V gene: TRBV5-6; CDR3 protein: CASSPRTSLSTGELFF; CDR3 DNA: TGTGCCAGCAGCCCCAGGACTAGCTTGAGCACCGGGGAGCTGTTTTTT
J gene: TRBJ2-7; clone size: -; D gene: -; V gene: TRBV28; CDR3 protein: CATLNIDEQYF; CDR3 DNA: TGTGCCACCCTCAACATCGACGAGCAGTACTTC
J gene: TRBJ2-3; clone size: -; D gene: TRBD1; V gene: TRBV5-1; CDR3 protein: CASSPLQGADTQYF; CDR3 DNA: TGCGCCAGCAGCCCATTACAGGGGGCAGATACGCAGTATTTT
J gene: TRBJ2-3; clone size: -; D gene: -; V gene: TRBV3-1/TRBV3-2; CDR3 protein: CASSQEIPGTDTQYF; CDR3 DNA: TGTGCCAGCAGCCAAGAAATACCGGGGACAGATACGCAGTATTTT
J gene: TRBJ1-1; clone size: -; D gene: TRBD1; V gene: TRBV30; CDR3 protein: CAWIGTGNTEAFF; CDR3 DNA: TGTGCCTGGATAGGGACAGGGAACACTGAAGCTTTCTTT
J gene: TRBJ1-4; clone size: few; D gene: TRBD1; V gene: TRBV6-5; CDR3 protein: CASSKTGKEKLFF; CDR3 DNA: TGTGCCAGCAGTAAGACAGGGAAAGAAAAACTGTTTTTT
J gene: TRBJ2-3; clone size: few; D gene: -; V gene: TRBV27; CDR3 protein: CASSRGLVRTDTQYF; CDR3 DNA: TGTGCCAGCAGCCGGGGACTCGTACGCACAGATACGCAGTATTTT
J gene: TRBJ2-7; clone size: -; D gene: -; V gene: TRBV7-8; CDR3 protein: CASSFGGYRGTYEQYF; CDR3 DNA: TGTGCCAGCAGCTTCGGGGGTTACAGGGGTACCTACGAGCAGTACTTC
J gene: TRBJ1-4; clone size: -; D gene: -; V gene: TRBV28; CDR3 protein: CASSFGDTGGKLFF; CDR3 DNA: TGTGCCAGCAGTTTTGGAGACACCGGGGGAAAACTGTTTTTT
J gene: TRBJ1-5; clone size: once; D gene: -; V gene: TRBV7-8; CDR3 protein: CASSLTNREWGNQPQHF; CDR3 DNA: TGTGCCAGCAGCTTGACGAACAGGGAATGGGGCAATCAGCCCCAGCATTTT
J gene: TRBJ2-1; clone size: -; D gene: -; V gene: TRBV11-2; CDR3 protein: CASRDNNEQFF; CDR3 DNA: TGTGCCAGCAGGGACAACAATGAGCAGTTCTTC
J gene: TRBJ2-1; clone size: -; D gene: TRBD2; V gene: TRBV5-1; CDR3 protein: CASSSIPPGGYNEQFF; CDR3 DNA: TGCGCCAGCAGCTCCATTCCTCCGGGAGGGTACAATGAGCAGTTCTTC
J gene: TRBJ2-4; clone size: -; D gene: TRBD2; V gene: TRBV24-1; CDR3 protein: CATSDPKREALTKNIQYF; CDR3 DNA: TGTGCCACCAGTGATCCCAAGCGGGAGGCCCTAACCAAAAACATTCAGTACTTC
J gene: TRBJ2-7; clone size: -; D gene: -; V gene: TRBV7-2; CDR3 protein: CASSLVESYEQYF; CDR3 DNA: TGTGCCAGCAGCTTAGTCGAGAGCTACGAGCAGTACTTC
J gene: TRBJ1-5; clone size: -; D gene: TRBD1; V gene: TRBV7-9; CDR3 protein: CASSKGTGTSEAQHF; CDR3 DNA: TGTGCCAGCAGCAAAGGGACAGGGACCTCAGAGGCCCAGCATTTT
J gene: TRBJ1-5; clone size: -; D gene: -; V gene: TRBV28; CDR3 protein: CASQDSGSQPQHF; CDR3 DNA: TGTGCCAGCCAAGACTCCGGGAGTCAGCCCCAGCATTTT
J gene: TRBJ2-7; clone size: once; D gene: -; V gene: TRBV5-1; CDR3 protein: CASSPVARGYEQYF; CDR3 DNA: TGCGCCAGCAGCCCCGTAGCGCGGGGCTACGAGCAGTACTTC
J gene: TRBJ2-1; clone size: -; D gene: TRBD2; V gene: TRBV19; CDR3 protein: CASSIAWASGSPQFF; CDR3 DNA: TGTGCCAGTAGTATCGCGTGGGCTAGCGGGAGTCCGCAGTTCTTC
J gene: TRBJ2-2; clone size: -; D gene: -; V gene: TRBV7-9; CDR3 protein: CASSLPRFQGKNTGELFF; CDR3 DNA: TGTGCCAGCAGCTTACCTCGCTTTCAGGGAAAAAACACCGGGGAGCTGTTTTTT
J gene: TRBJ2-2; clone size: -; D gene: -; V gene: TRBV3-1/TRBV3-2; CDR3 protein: CASSLTGELFF; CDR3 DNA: TGTGCCAGCAGCCTAACCGGGGAGCTGTTTTTT
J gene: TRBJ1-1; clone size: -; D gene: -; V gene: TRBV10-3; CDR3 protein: CAITETGMNTEAFF; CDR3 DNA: TGTGCCATCACTGAGACCGGGATGAACACTGAAGCTTTCTTT
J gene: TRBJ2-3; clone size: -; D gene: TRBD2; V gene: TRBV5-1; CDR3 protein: CASSPGLAGGTDTQYF; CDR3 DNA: TGCGCCAGCAGCCCCGGTCTAGCGGGAGGCACAGATACGCAGTATTTT
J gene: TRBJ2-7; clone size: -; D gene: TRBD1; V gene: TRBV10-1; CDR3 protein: CASSDRDSLAYEQYF; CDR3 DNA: TGCGCCAGCAGTGACCGGGACAGCCTGGCCTACGAGCAGTACTTC
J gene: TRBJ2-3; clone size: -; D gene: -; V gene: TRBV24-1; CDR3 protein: CATSENGGTDTQYF; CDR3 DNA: TGTGCCACCAGTGAGAATGGGGGGACAGATACGCAGTATTTT